Listed below are T cell receptor beta chains from one sample, sequenced in a study of cytomegalovirus exposure and HLA in healthy donors. Assay: immunoSEQ multiplex PCR; the TCRdb copy retains only in-frame clones and omits some. The table has some 200,000 clones, approximately 81% seen once; the top ten hold over 3.5%. Input material: PBMCs. Receptors originate from a man aged 50 to 60 in good health and CMV-seronegative. The CDR3 runs from the conserved cysteine through the conserved F or W. Each record gives: V gene, clone size, J gene, D gene, CDR3 protein, CDR3 DNA. The D gene is left open where the match is weak. Clone size is shown for a subset of rows, as once, few, many or a class of expanded clone.

TRBV11-2,few,TRBJ1-1,-,CASSLVNGLEAFF,TGTGCCAGCAGCTTAGTTAACGGACTTGAAGCTTTCTTT
TRBV7-9,-,TRBJ2-5,-,CASSPWPNGETQYF,TGTGCCAGCAGCCCCTGGCCGAATGGAGAGACCCAGTACTTC
TRBV11-3,once,TRBJ2-3,TRBD2,CASSHGTSGATDTQYF,TGTGCCAGCAGCCACGGGACTAGCGGGGCCACAGATACGCAGTATTTT
TRBV27,few,TRBJ1-2,-,CASSLVPGLNYGYTF,TGTGCCAGCAGTTTAGTCCCGGGGTTAAACTATGGCTACACCTTC
TRBV7-8,-,TRBJ2-1,-,CASSRATLDEQFF,TGTGCCAGCAGCAGAGCCACCCTCGATGAGCAGTTCTTC
TRBV7-7,-,TRBJ2-3,TRBD2,CASSLGGSGGQRDTQYF,TGTGCTAGCAGCTTAGGAGGTAGCGGGGGCCAAAGGGATACGCAGTATTTT
TRBV7-8,-,TRBJ1-4,-,CASSLREGFGEKLFF,TGTGCCAGCAGCCTAAGGGAGGGGTTTGGGGAAAAACTGTTTTTT
TRBV19,-,TRBJ1-5,-,CASTQTPQGSNQPQHF,TGTGCCAGTACCCAAACCCCCCAGGGAAGTAATCAGCCCCAGCATTTT
TRBV7-9,few,TRBJ1-6,-,CASSPGVYNSPLHF,TGTGCCAGCAGCCCAGGGGTCTATAATTCACCCCTCCACTTT
TRBV7-2,-,TRBJ2-5,TRBD1,CASSVLGQGGETQYF,TGTGCCAGCAGCGTCCTAGGACAGGGCGGGGAGACCCAGTACTTC
TRBV27,-,TRBJ2-7,-,CASSPQGRISFGEQYF,TGTGCCAGCAGTCCTCAGGGCAGAATTTCTTTCGGCGAGCAGTACTTC
TRBV4-3,-,TRBJ1-4,-,CASSQDPAAIWELGGKLFF,TGCGCCAGCAGCCAAGATCCAGCTGCAATCTGGGAGCTTGGAGGGAAACTGTTTTTT
TRBV6-1,-,TRBJ2-1,TRBD2,CASRTGGYSYNEQFF,TGTGCCAGCAGGACGGGGGGTTACTCCTACAATGAGCAGTTCTTC
TRBV19,-,TRBJ2-1,TRBD1,CASSLGDSLTYNEQFF,TGTGCCAGTAGTCTTGGGGACAGTTTAACCTACAATGAGCAGTTCTTC